The 19 T cell receptor beta chains below all came from one sample that was sequenced in a study of T cell responses to AZD1222 COVID-19 vaccine (dated by TCRdb to about 2021). This specimen's time point label, interpreted: baseline before first vaccination. Libraries came from the immunoSEQ multiplex PCR assay. TCRdb limited this immuneACCESS table to in-frame rearrangements with V and J called. A share of clones is missing; checked studies link under half to unresolved V genes, and the rest is unexplained. For this sample the table gives approximately 170,000 clones, of which more than 85% were detected only once. The leading ten clones occupy about 3.9% of the sample. The starting material was peripheral blood, obtained on day 0 of AZD1222 vaccination. The receptors come from an adult in good health.

The chain is built from TRBV6-5 and TRBJ2-7, with D uncertain. V lost 2 bases to trimming and J lost 4 bases, with 9 bases between them. Germline loops: CDR1 MNHEY, CDR2 SVGAGI. The CDR3 sequence is 13 residues long. CDR3 loop: CASSYEGLYEQYF. As DNA, the CDR3 is TGTGCCAGCAGTTACGAAGGTCTATACGAGCAGTACTTC.

V and J are TRBV12-5 and TRBJ1-1, with TRBD1 matching 9 bases. CDR1 and CDR2 from the germline V gene are LGHNT and FRNRAP. This CDR3 comprises 14 residues. The junction had 2 bases not matched to a gene; V was cut back by 6 bases and J by 0 bases. CDR3 nucleotides: TGTGCTAGTGGACAGGGGGCAATGAACACTGAAGCTTTCTTT. Its translation: CASGQGAMNTEAFF.

This rearrangement joins TRBV6-1 to TRBJ1-3; D not resolved. Germline CDR1 reads MNHNS; CDR2 reads SASEGT. Trimming took 3 bases from V and 7 from J, leaving 7 bases between them. The CDR3 sequence is 12 residues long. The CDR3 bases are TGTGCCAGCAGTGAGTTGGTTAACACCATATATTTT. Translated, it gives CASSELVNTIYF.

The chain combines TRBV10-1 with TRBJ2-3; D not certain. V was cut by 5 bases and J by 2 bases, with 8 bases left in between. From germline, CDR1 is WNHNN and CDR2 SYGVQD (reference sequence). This CDR3 is built from 13 residues. Written as DNA, the CDR3 is TGCGCCAGCAGTATGCCCCACACAGATACGCAGTATTTT. This gives the protein CASSMPHTDTQYF.

This chain uses TRBV11-1 with TRBJ2-3; 11 bases map to TRBD2. CDR1 is SGHAT, CDR2 FQDESV, per germline (reference sequence). This CDR3 is 16 amino acids long. J was trimmed by 6 bases and V by 4 bases; bases with no gene match: 9. Here the CDR3 reads CASSSAELAGVDTQYF. The CDR3 coding sequence is TGTGCCAGCAGCTCCGCCGAACTAGCGGGAGTGGATACGCAGTATTTT.

The chain uses TRBV7-9 and TRBJ2-1; TRBD2 matches 13 bases. Germline CDR1 reads SEHNR; CDR2 reads FQNEAQ (reference sequence). The CDR3 length is 15 residues. Trimming cost V 5 bases and J 10 bases; bases outside gene matches: 8. In nucleotides, the CDR3 is TGTGCCAGCAGCGCCGGACTAGCGGGAGCGGGCGAGCAGTTCTTC. Its translation: CASSAGLAGAGEQFF. The full variable domain, rest sourced from reference TRBV7-9 and TRBJ2-1, is DTGVSQNPRHKITKRGQNVTFRCDPISEHNRLYWYRQTLGQGPEFLTYFQNEAQLEKSRLLSDRFSAERPKGSFSTLEIQRTEQGDSAMYLCASSAGLAGAGEQFFGPGTRLTVL.

The chain has TRBV5-6 and TRBJ1-1; D may be TRBD1 (5 bases). The CDR3 is 13 residues long. V was shortened by 4 bases and J by 1 base, with 8 bases between the two germline ends. Germline values: CDR1 SGHDT, CDR2 YYEEEE. The CDR3 region is CASSTTANTEAFF. CDR3 in DNA: TGTGCCAGCAGCACGACAGCGAACACTGAAGCTTTCTTT.

V and J are TRBV5-1 and TRBJ2-2; 9 nucleotides match TRBD1. After removal of 3 bases from V and 2 bases from J, the junction contained 5 bases not matched to a gene. The CDR3 totals 16 residues. CDR1 and CDR2 (germline): SGHRS, YFSETQ. The CDR3 nucleotides read TGCGCCAGCAGCTACAGACAGGGGGTAAACACCGGGGAGCTGTTTTTT. This codes for CASSYRQGVNTGELFF. Based on the CDR3 plus reference TRBV5-1 and TRBJ2-2, the full variable domain is KAGVTQTPRYLIKTRGQQVTLSCSPISGHRSVSWYQQTPGQGLQFLFEYFSETQRNKGNFPGRFSGRQFSNSRSEMNVSTLELGDSALYLCASSYRQGVNTGELFFGEGSRLTVL.

The gene calls are TRBV6-1 and TRBJ2-7, with 9 bases matching TRBD1. The CDR3 has 15 amino acids. V lost 2 bases, J lost 5 bases, and 7 bases stayed unmatched. Germline V CDR1 and CDR2: MNHNS, SASEGT. DNA of the CDR3: TGTGCCAGCAGTGAATCACCGGGACAGGGTAACGAGCAGTACTTC. Translated, it gives CASSESPGQGNEQYF.

The chain combines TRBV15 with TRBJ2-1; 7 nucleotides line up with TRBD2. The germline V gene encodes CDR1 LNHNV and CDR2 YYDKDF (reference sequence). V was pared by 7 bases and J by 6 bases, with 12 bases of the junction left unmatched. The CDR3 has 15 residues. DNA of the CDR3: TGTGCCACCAAGCAAGGGAGGGAGAAGACCAATGAGCAGTTCTTC. Translated: CATKQGREKTNEQFF.

In this sample, this clone turned up once. The J gene is TRBJ1-2, the V gene TRBV5-8; no clear D. The CDR3 length is 12 residues. Trimming removed 2 bases at V and 7 bases at J, with 9 bases between. Per germline, CDR1 SGHTS and CDR2 YDEGEE. The CDR3 region is CASSFQAPGYTF. The DNA for the CDR3 is TGTGCCAGCAGCTTCCAAGCCCCTGGCTACACCTTC.

V is TRBV27 and J is TRBJ1-1; D may be TRBD1 (5 bases). V lost 5 bases to trimming and J lost 0 bases, with 13 bases between them. Germline CDR1 MNHEY, CDR2 SMNVEV (reference sequence). The CDR3 is made up of 15 amino acids. This CDR3 reads CASSQTGGMNTEAFF. The CDR3 nucleotides read TGTGCCAGCAGTCAAACAGGTGGGATGAACACTGAAGCTTTCTTT.

This clone was found once. The chain employs TRBV25-1 and TRBJ2-5; D call uncertain. This CDR3 spans 13 amino acids. Trimming removed 4 bases at V and 6 bases at J, with 12 bases between. Germline lookup yields CDR1 MGHDK and CDR2 SYGVNS. In nucleotides, the CDR3 is TGTGCCAGCAGTGTTAGCTCCGGTCAGACCCAGTACTTC. This encodes CASSVSSGQTQYF. Full variable domain (missing parts from reference TRBV25-1 and TRBJ2-5): EADIYQTPRYLVIGTGKKITLECSQTMGHDKMYWYQQDPGMELHLIHYSYGVNSTEKGDLSSESTVSRIRTEHFPLTLESARPSHTSQYLCASSVSSGQTQYFGPGTRLLVL.

As DNA, the CDR3 is TGTGCCAGCAGCTTGATTAGCGAAGACGAGACCCAGTACTTC. The encoded protein is CASSLISEDETQYF. The chain couples TRBV5-4 to TRBJ2-5; a weak D match, TRBD2 (5 bases). CDR1 SGHNT and CDR2 YYREEE come from the germline V gene (reference sequence). Trimming took 1 base from V and 5 from J, leaving 12 bases between them. The CDR3 totals 14 residues.

The chain joins TRBV6-6 to TRBJ1-2; perhaps TRBD1 as D (5 bases). There are 16 residues in the CDR3. Trimming pared 8 bases from V and 1 base from J, leaving 20 bases between. CDR1 is MNHNY, CDR2 SVGAGI, per germline (reference sequence). CDR3 DNA: TGTGCCAGCGCCGGATCCGGGACGCAGGGTAACTATGGCTACACCTTC. Protein: CASAGSGTQGNYGYTF.

The genes are TRBV7-9 and TRBJ1-3, with D tentatively TRBD1 (6 bases). V shed 0 bases and J shed 4 bases, with 10 bases lying between them. CDR3 length: 15 residues. Germline V gene sequence: CDR1 SEHNR, CDR2 FQNEAQ (reference sequence). The DNA for the CDR3 is TGTGCCAGCAGCTTAGCCGCAGGGGCAGGAAACACCATATATTTT. It encodes CASSLAAGAGNTIYF. Filled out from reference TRBV7-9 and TRBJ1-3, the complete variable domain reads DTGVSQNPRHKITKRGQNVTFRCDPISEHNRLYWYRQTLGQGPEFLTYFQNEAQLEKSRLLSDRFSAERPKGSFSTLEIQRTEQGDSAMYLCASSLAAGAGNTIYFGEGSWLTVV.

This clone was observed once. The chain joins TRBV25-1 to TRBJ1-3, with a tentative D call TRBD1 (6 bases). Trimming removed 4 bases from V and 7 bases from J, with 8 bases in between. CDR1 and CDR2 (germline): MGHDK, SYGVNS. This CDR3 contains 12 residues. CDR3 sequence (DNA): TGTGCCAGCAGTGGAGGGGGGAACACCATATATTTT. Translating gives CASSGGGNTIYF. The full variable domain, rest sourced from reference TRBV25-1 and TRBJ1-3, is EADIYQTPRYLVIGTGKKITLECSQTMGHDKMYWYQQDPGMELHLIHYSYGVNSTEKGDLSSESTVSRIRTEHFPLTLESARPSHTSQYLCASSGGGNTIYFGEGSWLTVV.

In its sample, this clone was seen once. The chain combines TRBV25-1 with TRBJ1-1; the D gene is possibly TRBD1 (5 bases). The length of the CDR3 is 16 residues. V was shortened by 1 base and J by 5 bases, with 17 bases between the two germline ends. Germline V gene sequence: CDR1 MGHDK, CDR2 SYGVNS. The CDR3 DNA reads as TGTGCCAGCAGTGAATGGCGGGACGCCGGCAGAACTGAAGCTTTCTTT. As protein: CASSEWRDAGRTEAFF.

The V call is TRBV15, the J call TRBJ1-2, with D tentatively TRBD1 (6 bases). This CDR3 contains 14 residues. Looked up from germline, CDR1 is LNHNV and CDR2 is YYDKDF (reference sequence). V dropped 5 bases and J dropped 4 bases, with 14 bases sitting between them. CDR3 nucleotides: TGTGCCACCAGCTTCTCCGGGACATCCTATGGCTACACCTTC. This gives the protein CATSFSGTSYGYTF.